The 18 T cell receptor beta chains below come from one sample, sequenced in a study of OX40 agonist ivuxolimab in advanced cancers. Clones were read by immunoSEQ multiplex PCR, and TCRdb kept only the in-frame ones, dropping some. The sample lists about 75,000 clones; roughly 86% were seen once. The starting material was CD4+ or CD8+ T cells sorted from blood, obtained in a trial of the OX40 agonist ivuxolimab. The receptors were sampled from an adult with an advanced solid tumor such as melanoma, head and neck, liver or kidney cancer.

The chain links TRBV7-9 to TRBJ2-3; D may correspond to TRBD1 or TRBD2 (7 bases each). Trimming cost V 5 bases and J 4 bases, with 19 bases left between them. CDR3 size: 16 residues. Germline V gene sequence: CDR1 SEHNR, CDR2 FQNEAQ (reference sequence). DNA of the CDR3: TGTGCCAGCAGCACGGGGGAGGGGGCTTGGGCAGATACGCAGTATTTT. This translates into CASSTGEGAWADTQYF.

The J gene is TRBJ1-6, the V gene TRBV19; D is perhaps TRBD1 (5 bases). The CDR3 spans 13 residues. The V gene lost 5 bases and the J gene lost 5 bases, with 7 bases spanning the gap. Germline V gene lookup returns CDR1 LNHDA and CDR2 SQIVND (reference sequence). This chain's CDR3 is CASSEGNNSPLHF. The CDR3 coding sequence is TGTGCCAGTAGTGAGGGGAATAATTCACCCCTCCACTTT.

The chain is built from TRBV29-1 and TRBJ2-7; 9 bases are a match to TRBD1. The CDR3 consists of 13 residues. The J segment lost 1 base and the V segment lost 7 bases, leaving 5 bases of the junction unmatched. Germline V gives CDR1 SQVTM, CDR2 ANQGSEA. CDR3 in amino acids: CSAGQGKSYEQYF. The DNA of the CDR3 is TGCAGCGCTGGACAGGGGAAATCCTACGAGCAGTACTTC.

J is TRBJ2-2 and V is TRBV5-1; 9 bases agree with TRBD1. CDR1 is SGHRS, CDR2 YFSETQ, per germline. CDR3 size: 15 residues. J gave up 1 base and V 7 bases, and 5 bases lay outside the gene matches. CDR3 sequence: CASSLGQGNTGELFF. Written as DNA, the CDR3 is TGCGCCAGCTCACTGGGACAGGGGAACACCGGGGAGCTGTTTTTT.

CDR3 loop: CASSRGLAADWTGELFF. Written as DNA, the CDR3 is TGTGCCAGCAGCCGAGGGTTGGCCGCGGATTGGACCGGGGAGCTGTTTTTT. The genes are TRBV7-9 and TRBJ2-2; perhaps TRBD2 as D (5 bases). V dropped 5 bases and J dropped 5 bases, with 21 bases sitting between them. From germline, CDR1 is SEHNR and CDR2 FQNEAQ (reference sequence). CDR3 length: 17 amino acids. The full variable domain, with the rest looked up from reference TRBV7-9 and TRBJ2-2, is DTGVSQNPRHKITKRGQNVTFRCDPISEHNRLYWYRQTLGQGPEFLTYFQNEAQLEKSRLLSDRFSAERPKGSFSTLEIQRTEQGDSAMYLCASSRGLAADWTGELFFGEGSRLTVL.

The chain employs TRBV18 and TRBJ2-5; 8 nucleotides line up with TRBD1. This CDR3 spans 16 amino acids. Looked up from germline, CDR1 is KGHSH and CDR2 is LQKENI. The J segment lost 1 base and the V segment lost 2 bases, leaving 6 bases of the junction unmatched. CDR3 in amino acids: CASSPVGGQGQETQYF. CDR3 nucleotide sequence: TGTGCCAGCTCACCAGTTGGAGGACAGGGCCAAGAGACCCAGTACTTC.

The gene calls are TRBV6-5 and TRBJ2-7, with 7 bases identical to TRBD1. V shed 5 bases, J shed 4 bases, and the junction held 5 bases outside the gene matches. The CDR3 loop spans 13 amino acids. Germline V gene lookup returns CDR1 MNHEY and CDR2 SVGAGI. CDR3 in DNA: TGTGCCAGCAGTCGGGACAGCCGTTACGAGCAGTACTTC. Its protein product is CASSRDSRYEQYF.

The genes are TRBV29-1 and TRBJ1-2; D ambiguous. This CDR3 is 14 amino acids long. The germline V and J ends were trimmed by 7 bases and 0 bases, with 15 bases remaining between them. Germline CDR1 SQVTM, CDR2 ANQGSEA. The CDR3 DNA is TGCAGCGCCCAAGGTACCCCAACTAACTATGGCTACACCTTC. Its protein is CSAQGTPTNYGYTF.

This chain links TRBV6-9 with TRBJ1-6; D uncertain. The V end was cut by 3 bases, the J end by 10 bases, with 19 bases between. The CDR3 extends over 16 amino acids. Germline CDR1 MNHGY, CDR2 SVAAGI. The CDR3 nucleotides are TGTGCCAGCAGTTACAGTGGCCGAACCGGTGGGTCACCCCTCCACTTT. It encodes CASSYSGRTGGSPLHF.

This chain links TRBV30 with TRBJ2-1; TRBD1 aligns across 7 bases. Losses at the gene ends were 1 base for V and 3 bases for J; bases not matched to a gene: 6. The length of the CDR3 is 15 residues. Looked up from germline, CDR1 is GTSNPN and CDR2 is SVGIG (reference sequence). CDR3 DNA sequence: TGTGCCTGGAGTGCCACCGGGACAGTCTACAATGAGCAGTTCTTC. Amino acids: CAWSATGTVYNEQFF. The complete variable domain, with remaining parts taken from reference TRBV30 and TRBJ2-1, reads SQTIHQWPATLVQPVGSPLSLECTVEGTSNPNLYWYRQAAGRGLQLLFYSVGIGQISSEVPQNLSASRPQDRQFILSSKKLLLSDSGFYLCAWSATGTVYNEQFFGPGTRLTVL.

This chain uses TRBV6-5 with TRBJ1-4, with unresolved D. Trimming left V 6 bases short and J 8 bases short, with 19 bases between. CDR1 MNHEY and CDR2 SVGAGI come from the germline V gene. This CDR3 has 15 residues. CDR3 region: CASSKRQAVGEKLFF. CDR3 sequence (DNA): TGTGCCAGCAGCAAAAGGCAGGCAGTGGGGGAAAAACTGTTTTTT.

This sequence joins TRBV9 and TRBJ2-5; 13 bases map to TRBD2. This CDR3 contains 17 residues. Germline assignment: CDR1 SGDLS and CDR2 YYNGEE. J gave up 5 bases and V 4 bases, and 11 bases lay outside the gene matches. CDR3 sequence (DNA): TGTGCCAGCAGCCTCCGACTAGCGGGGGGCATGGGTGAGACCCAGTACTTC. Translated, it gives CASSLRLAGGMGETQYF.

The chain uses TRBV6-5 and TRBJ1-1; a possible D gene is TRBD1 (6 bases). Germline V gene lookup returns CDR1 MNHEY and CDR2 SVGAGI. V lost 4 bases to trimming and J lost 1 base, with 13 bases between them. This CDR3 has 15 amino acids. CDR3: CASSWGGGPNTEAFF. CDR3 in DNA: TGTGCCAGCAGTTGGGGCGGGGGGCCGAACACTGAAGCTTTCTTT.

The chain joins TRBV5-4 to TRBJ2-7; TRBD2 matches at 8 bases. This CDR3 contains 15 residues. The J segment lost 3 bases and the V segment lost 4 bases, leaving 9 bases of the junction unmatched. Germline V lookup: CDR1 SGHNT, CDR2 YYREEE (reference sequence). CDR3 nucleotides: TGTGCCAGCAGCCCGGGAGGGCCGCACCACTACGAGCAGTACTTC. Its translation: CASSPGGPHHYEQYF.

The rearrangement uses TRBV7-9 and TRBJ2-7, with a tentative D call TRBD1 (6 bases). Germline CDR1 SEHNR, CDR2 FQNEAQ (reference sequence). With 1 base removed from V and 5 bases from J, the gap between germline ends came to 12 bases. The CDR3 extends over 14 amino acids. In nucleotides, the CDR3 is TGTGCCAGCAGCTTAGTGGGCCAGGGGAACGAGCAGTACTTC. Amino acid sequence: CASSLVGQGNEQYF.

The chain combines TRBV27 with TRBJ2-7; D call uncertain. The germline V gene encodes CDR1 MNHEY and CDR2 SMNVEV (reference sequence). The CDR3 runs 13 residues. V was cut by 0 bases and J by 3 bases, with 6 bases left in between. CDR3 coding DNA: TGTGCCAGCAGTTTATCGTCTTACTACGAGCAGTACTTC. Translation gives CASSLSSYYEQYF.

This clone was seen ten or more times. In DNA, the CDR3 is TGTGCCAGCAGCCAAGTTAGGGGAACTGAAGCTTTCTTT. It is translated as CASSQVRGTEAFF. The genes are TRBV14 and TRBJ1-1; TRBD1 is a possible D gene (5 bases). V was shortened by 1 base and J by 5 bases, with 8 bases between the two germline ends. The CDR3 is 13 amino acids. Germline V gives CDR1 SGHDN, CDR2 FVKESK.

The gene calls are TRBV5-1 and TRBJ2-5; 14 bases are shared with TRBD2. Germline-derived CDR1 and CDR2 are SGHRS and YFSETQ. V shed 2 bases and J 4 bases; nucleotides not matched to a gene: 7. This CDR3 has 17 residues. The CDR3 region is CASSLRLAGGSVETQYF. In nucleotides, the CDR3 is TGCGCCAGCAGCTTAAGACTAGCGGGAGGGTCAGTAGAGACCCAGTACTTC. The whole variable domain, filled in from reference TRBV5-1 and TRBJ2-5, reads KAGVTQTPRYLIKTRGQQVTLSCSPISGHRSVSWYQQTPGQGLQFLFEYFSETQRNKGNFPGRFSGRQFSNSRSEMNVSTLELGDSALYLCASSLRLAGGSVETQYFGPGTRLLVL.